These 17 T cell receptor beta chains came from one sample sequenced in a study of blood T cell repertoires in COVID-19. TCRdb's copy holds only in-frame clones and misses some; the assay was immunoSEQ multiplex PCR. In the table there are about 260,000 clones, more than 85% of which are singletons. Specimen: peripheral blood. These TCRs come from a man between 18 and 35 years old with active or convalescent COVID-19.

The rearrangement joins TRBV30 to TRBJ2-7; D perhaps matches TRBD2 (6 bases). The CDR3 extends over 14 amino acids. Trimming took off 8 bases at V and 9 bases at J, with 26 bases between the two ends. Germline V CDR1 and CDR2: GTSNPN, SVGIG (reference sequence). CDR3 nucleotides: TGTGCCGGGGCTTGGGAGACGGTTTTGGGGGGGCAGTACTTC. The encoded protein is CAGAWETVLGGQYF.

The rearrangement uses TRBV7-9 and TRBJ1-4; TRBD1 might be the D (5 bases). Germline V gene lookup returns CDR1 SEHNR and CDR2 FQNEAQ (reference sequence). Trimming stripped 3 bases from V and 4 bases from J, with 9 bases between. The CDR3 is 14 amino acids. The CDR3, as DNA: TGTGCCAGCAGCTTGCGAGACAGTAATGAAAAACTGTTTTTT. This gives the protein CASSLRDSNEKLFF.

The chain links TRBV7-6 to TRBJ1-3; D uncertain. Deletions cut 1 base from V and 1 base from J, with 14 bases between. The CDR3 length is 17 residues. Germline V gives CDR1 SGHVS, CDR2 FNYEAQ. For the CDR3, the DNA is TGTGCCAGCAGCTTAGGATTTCTGGGGAGTTCTGGAAACACCATATATTTT. Its translation: CASSLGFLGSSGNTIYF.

This sequence joins TRBV5-4 and TRBJ2-3, with a possible D match to TRBD2 (6 bases). The CDR3 loop spans 14 amino acids. The V gene lost 3 bases and the J gene lost 7 bases, with 15 bases spanning the gap. The germline CDR1 and CDR2 sequences are SGHNT and YYREEE (reference sequence). The CDR3 DNA follows: TGTGCCAGCAGCTCGAATTTGGAGGGACATACGCAGTATTTT. Its protein product is CASSSNLEGHTQYF.

The chain links TRBV29-1 to TRBJ2-3, with 9 positions matching TRBD2. J was trimmed by 5 bases and V by 6 bases; bases with no gene match: 6. The CDR3 is 13 residues long. Germline CDR1 and CDR2: SQVTM and ANQGSEA. The CDR3 is CSVFSGGLDTQYF. CDR3 coding DNA: TGCAGCGTCTTTAGCGGGGGCTTAGATACGCAGTATTTT.

The chain recombines TRBV7-3 with TRBJ2-5, with 7 bases fitting TRBD1. The CDR3 totals 13 residues. V was clipped by 5 bases and J by 5 bases; unmatched bases: 5. Germline V gene lookup returns CDR1 SGHTA and CDR2 FQGTGA. The CDR3 region is CASSPRTGETQYF. CDR3 nucleotide sequence: TGTGCCAGCAGCCCACGGACAGGCGAGACCCAGTACTTC.

Concerning this clone: Other nucleotide sequences from this sample produce the same CDR3. V usage is TRBV2 and J usage is TRBJ2-3; D call uncertain. V was pared by 4 bases and J by 4 bases, with 6 bases between. The CDR3 totals 12 residues. Germline V gives CDR1 SNHLY, CDR2 FYNNEI. CDR3 loop: CASSVSPDTQYF. CDR3 nucleotide sequence: TGTGCCAGCAGTGTTAGTCCAGATACGCAGTATTTT.

This clone came up a few times. This chain connects TRBV24-1 to TRBJ2-1; D is ambiguous. Germline CDR1 and CDR2: KGHDR and SFDVKD. With 1 base removed from V and 5 bases from J, the gap between germline ends came to 14 bases. The CDR3 covers 16 residues. The CDR3 sequence: CATSDFPSHGDNEQFF. CDR3 sequence (DNA): TGTGCCACCAGTGATTTCCCATCCCACGGAGACAATGAGCAGTTCTTC.

A few counts support this clone. This CDR3 is also generated by other DNA sequences in the sample. The V and J genes are TRBV18 and TRBJ1-1; no firm D call. The V end was cut by 6 bases, the J end by 2 bases, with 7 bases between. Germline assignment: CDR1 KGHSH and CDR2 LQKENI. CDR3 size: 12 residues. The CDR3 region is CASSYGNTEAFF. The CDR3 DNA sequence: TGTGCCAGCTCCTATGGTAACACTGAAGCTTTCTTT.

This sequence joins TRBV30 and TRBJ2-1, with 7 positions matching TRBD2. Germline CDR1 and CDR2: GTSNPN and SVGIG (reference sequence). V was clipped by 5 bases and J by 4 bases; unmatched bases: 5. This CDR3 comprises 13 residues. This CDR3 is CAWGYGGYNEQFF. The CDR3 DNA follows: TGTGCCTGGGGATACGGGGGGTACAATGAGCAGTTCTTC. The whole variable domain, filled in from reference TRBV30 and TRBJ2-1, reads SQTIHQWPATLVQPVGSPLSLECTVEGTSNPNLYWYRQAAGRGLQLLFYSVGIGQISSEVPQNLSASRPQDRQFILSSKKLLLSDSGFYLCAWGYGGYNEQFFGPGTRLTVL.

The rearrangement uses TRBV2 and TRBJ2-7, with TRBD2 matching 8 bases. This CDR3 is built from 15 residues. CDR1 SNHLY and CDR2 FYNNEI come from the germline V gene. V gave up 7 bases and J gave up 2 bases; unmatched junction bases: 10. CDR3 loop: CASTDPTSVTYEQYF. The CDR3 bases are TGTGCCAGCACTGACCCGACTAGCGTCACCTACGAGCAGTACTTC.

V and J are TRBV12-3 or TRBV12-4 and TRBJ2-2; D gene uncertain. The CDR3 has 13 residues. V was pared by 2 bases and J by 5 bases, with 6 bases between. Here the CDR3 DNA reads TGTGCCAGCAGTTTAATGCAGACCGGGGAGCTGTTTTTT. It codes for CASSLMQTGELFF.

V and J are TRBV2 and TRBJ1-3; possible D gene TRBD1, 5 bases. The ends were cut back, 7 bases at V and 11 bases at J, with 15 bases in the middle. The germline gives CDR1 SNHLY, CDR2 FYNNEI. There are 12 residues in the CDR3. CDR3 sequence reads: CASTPGLGAIYF. CDR3 bases: TGTGCCAGCACCCCAGGGCTCGGTGCCATATATTTT.

The genes are TRBV14 and TRBJ2-7, with D possibly matching TRBD1 (7 bases). With 4 bases removed from V and 2 bases from J, the gap between germline ends came to 15 bases. This CDR3 has 15 amino acids. Germline CDR1 and CDR2: SGHDN and FVKESK. CDR3 residues: CASSRETGTAYEQYF. The CDR3 DNA is TGTGCCAGCAGCCGCGAGACAGGGACTGCCTACGAGCAGTACTTC.

V gene TRBV7-9 combines with J gene TRBJ2-2; D unresolved. CDR3 length: 12 residues. The V end lost 2 bases, the J end lost 9 bases, and 7 bases lay between the germline ends. Germline assignment: CDR1 SEHNR and CDR2 FQNEAQ (reference sequence). The CDR3 region is CASSLSSRELFF. CDR3 sequence (DNA): TGTGCCAGCAGCTTATCTTCTCGGGAGCTGTTTTTT. Together with reference TRBV7-9 and TRBJ2-2, the CDR3 gives the full variable domain: DTGVSQNPRHKITKRGQNVTFRCDPISEHNRLYWYRQTLGQGPEFLTYFQNEAQLEKSRLLSDRFSAERPKGSFSTLEIQRTEQGDSAMYLCASSLSSRELFFGEGSRLTVL.

The sample holds a few counts of this clone. The V and J genes are TRBV6-1 and TRBJ2-2; D is possibly TRBD2 (5 bases). Between the trimmed V and J ends, which lost 4 bases and 3 bases, there was a span of 18 bases. In germline, CDR1 is MNHNS, CDR2 SASEGT. The CDR3 consists of 17 residues. Written as DNA, the CDR3 is TGTGCCAGCAGTGTCTTAATGGAGGTTCTAGACACCGGGGAGCTGTTTTTT. As protein: CASSVLMEVLDTGELFF.

V is TRBV19 and J is TRBJ2-2, with D perhaps TRBD2 (5 bases). This CDR3 is 15 amino acids long. Germline loops: CDR1 LNHDA, CDR2 SQIVND (reference sequence). V gave up 5 bases and J gave up 3 bases, with 13 bases separating them. The DNA of the CDR3 is TGTGCCAGTAGTTCGCGGGCTATACACACCGGGGAGCTGTTTTTT. Translating it yields CASSSRAIHTGELFF.